Reported below is one TCR beta chain. CDR1 and CDR2 (germline): SGDLS, YYNGEE. V was clipped by 3 bases and J by 1 base, with 25 bases between them. There are 19 residues in the CDR3. Authors' methods: How many nucleated cells were present was estimated from reference gene primer amplification. Sequenced by immunoSEQ multiplex PCR; TCRdb stores in-frame clones only, minus some. V and J calls and clone size are given by that table; D and trimming were obtained from the DNA. This table has some 200,000 clones, about 80% appearing once. Participants, roughly 18 to 90 years old, spanned more than 20 US areas. Participants' own reports of clinical history determined their cohort assignment. The data were obtained in a study of blood T cell repertoires in COVID-19. Whole-study context: In each case, the material was cDNA or gDNA derived from T cells, B-cell-depleted T cells, or PBMCs.

The V and J genes are TRBV9 and TRBJ1-2; unclear D gene. Sequencing was performed on PBMCs or T cells enriched from blood (not recorded which). This TCR was recovered from a woman in her 40s with acute COVID-19. CDR3 in DNA: TGTGCCAGCAGCGGAGGCCCCGCACTAGGACCTATCGTTAACTATGGCTACACCTTC. Encoded protein: CASSGGPALGPIVNYGYTF. Together with reference TRBV9 and TRBJ1-2, the CDR3 gives the full variable domain: DSGVTQTPKHLITATGQRVTLRCSPRSGDLSVYWYQQSLDQGLQFLIQYYNGEERAKGNILERFSAQQFPDLHSELNLSSLELGDSALYFCASSGGPALGPIVNYGYTFGSGTRLTVV.